Presented here are 14 T cell receptor beta chains from one specimen sequenced in a study of graft-versus-host responses after intestinal transplantation (dated by TCRdb to the early 2020s). Library generation was performed with the immunoSEQ multiplex PCR assay. What TCRdb holds here is the immuneACCESS table cut down to in-frame rearrangements. Part of the clones is not present; checked against another copy, under half of the missing clones reflect an unresolved V gene, and the others are unexplained. This sample lists about 10,000 clones; over 90% were detected once. Of the sample, less than 6.5% falls within the top ten clones. The starting material was PBMCs, obtained approximately 10 weeks after transplant. The receptors stem from a human patient who received an intestinal transplant, so some T cells may come from the graft donor.

V usage is TRBV19 and J usage is TRBJ1-1; TRBD1 aligns across 11 bases. Germline values: CDR1 LNHDA, CDR2 SQIVND (reference sequence). V gave up 3 bases and J gave up 6 bases; unmatched junction bases: 3. CDR3 length: 14 residues. The CDR3 sequence is CASSMMGQGAEAFF. CDR3 DNA sequence: TGTGCCAGTAGTATGATGGGACAGGGGGCTGAAGCTTTCTTT.

This rearrangement joins TRBV14 to TRBJ1-5; D is unclear. Looked up from germline, CDR1 is SGHDN and CDR2 is FVKESK. V gave up 4 bases and J gave up 7 bases, with 11 bases separating them. The CDR3 runs 13 residues. CDR3 loop: CASSPDGRQPQHF. The CDR3 bases are TGTGCCAGCAGCCCAGATGGACGGCAGCCCCAGCATTTT.

The chain joins TRBV28 to TRBJ1-1, with D perhaps matching TRBD1 (5 bases). CDR1 MDHEN and CDR2 SYDVKM come from the germline V gene. V was trimmed by 2 bases and J by 2 bases, leaving 12 bases between them. This CDR3 contains 15 residues. The CDR3 region has the DNA TGTGCCAGCAGTTTAAAAAGGCAGGGTAACACTGAAGCTTTCTTT. Translated, it gives CASSLKRQGNTEAFF.

The chain joins TRBV11-1 to TRBJ2-1; the match to TRBD2 covers 11 bases. Germline V gene lookup returns CDR1 SGHAT and CDR2 FQDESV (reference sequence). The CDR3 totals 17 residues. Unmatched junction bases numbered 9, after V lost 4 bases and J lost 4 bases. CDR3 DNA: TGTGCCAGCAGCTCAAACTCGGGACTAGCGGTATACAATGAGCAGTTCTTC. Amino acid sequence: CASSSNSGLAVYNEQFF.

As regards this clone: One end of the junction fails to match germline, which may point to a read error. This chain connects TRBV27 to TRBJ1-1; TRBD1 agrees at 9 bases. The CDR3 is 16 amino acids. Germline V gene sequence: CDR1 MNHEY, CDR2 SMNVEV (reference sequence). The CDR3 DNA reads TGTGCCAGCAGCTTATCAGGGCACAGGGGGCAGGCTGAAGCTTTCTTT. Its protein product is CASSLSGHRGQAEAFF.

The rearrangement links TRBV29-1 to TRBJ1-1, with TRBD1 matching over 9 bases. The CDR3 is made up of 14 amino acids. Germline values: CDR1 SQVTM, CDR2 ANQGSEA. The junction had 5 bases not matched to a gene; V was cut back by 0 bases and J by 6 bases. In DNA, the CDR3 is TGCAGCGTTGAAGATCCGGACAGGGGCCCTGAAGCTTTCTTT. Its translation is CSVEDPDRGPEAFF.

The chain links TRBV29-1 to TRBJ2-5; 7 bases line up with TRBD1. V was pared by 4 bases and J by 5 bases, with 10 bases of the junction left unmatched. The CDR3 runs to 14 residues. Germline CDR1 and CDR2: SQVTM and ANQGSEA. CDR3 DNA sequence: TGCAGCGTTGCTCCGACAGGGATAATTGAGACCCAGTACTTC. Translation: CSVAPTGIIETQYF.

A remark on this clone: Different DNA sequences within this sample yield the same CDR3. The V gene is TRBV6-4, the J gene TRBJ2-1; D might be TRBD2 (5 bases). From germline, CDR1 is MRHNA and CDR2 SNTAGT. Trimming pared 0 bases from V and 0 bases from J, leaving 6 bases between. The CDR3 runs 15 residues. Written as DNA, the CDR3 is TGTGCCAGCAGTGACTCGAGCGGCTCCTACAATGAGCAGTTCTTC. Protein: CASSDSSGSYNEQFF.

V is TRBV2 and J is TRBJ1-5, with a possible D match to TRBD1 (6 bases). Trimming removed 4 bases at V and 7 bases at J, with 17 bases between. Germline CDR1 and CDR2: SNHLY and FYNNEI. The CDR3 consists of 15 residues. The CDR3 spells CASSGTGMDLQPQHF. Here the CDR3 DNA reads TGTGCCAGCAGTGGAACAGGGATGGACTTACAGCCCCAGCATTTT.

The J gene is TRBJ1-2, the V gene TRBV7-9, with D unresolved. The ends were cut back, 1 base at V and 10 bases at J, with 10 bases in the middle. Germline V gene data show CDR1 as SEHNR and CDR2 as FQNEAQ (reference sequence). The CDR3 consists of 12 residues. The CDR3 sequence is CASSLGTELYTF. In DNA, the CDR3 is TGTGCCAGCAGCTTAGGGACCGAGCTCTACACCTTC.

The chain couples TRBV28 to TRBJ2-7, with D perhaps TRBD2 (5 bases). Germline values: CDR1 MDHEN, CDR2 SYDVKM. The CDR3 loop spans 17 amino acids. The V gene lost 1 base and the J gene lost 0 bases, with 16 bases spanning the gap. In DNA, the CDR3 is TGTGCCAGCAGTTTATCGTTAGGGAGCGGTTCCTCCTACGAGCAGTACTTC. Its protein is CASSLSLGSGSSYEQYF.

The chain uses TRBV9 and TRBJ1-1, with 7 bases matching TRBD1. The CDR3 runs to 17 residues. Trimming took 2 bases from V and 0 from J; bases not matched to a gene: 10. CDR1 is SGDLS and CDR2 is YYNGEE in the germline V gene. In DNA, the CDR3 is TGTGCCAGCAGCGTGACAGGGCAAACGAAAATGAACACTGAAGCTTTCTTT. Protein: CASSVTGQTKMNTEAFF.

The V gene is TRBV18, the J gene TRBJ1-1; TRBD1 aligns across 7 bases. This CDR3 is 13 amino acids long. Germline assignment: CDR1 KGHSH and CDR2 LQKENI. DNA of the CDR3: TGTGCAGCACGGGACAGCATGAACACTGAAGCTTTCTTT. This codes for CAARDSMNTEAFF.

This chain links TRBV28 with TRBJ1-5; D is undetermined. The V and J ends lost 4 bases and 4 bases respectively, with 5 bases between them. This CDR3 has 12 residues. Germline lookup yields CDR1 MDHEN and CDR2 SYDVKM. The DNA of the CDR3 is TGTGCCAGCAGTTCGGGAAATCAGCCCCAGCATTTT. Translating gives CASSSGNQPQHF.